The entry below gives a single T cell receptor (beta chain) sequence along with its context. Its specificity is unknown. The entry originates in a study of cytomegalovirus exposure and HLA in healthy donors. Study-wide findings and caveats: One cluster of highly shared sequence variants probably arose as a sequencing artifact. Later work found that TCR association rates differed between HLA loci; DRB1 had the most and HLA-C the fewest.

It was with 60 Vbeta and 13 Jbeta primers that the PCR ran. Clones were read by immunoSEQ multiplex PCR, and TCRdb kept only the in-frame ones, dropping some. The sample has about 120,000 clones; under 85% are singletons. CDR1 is SGHRS and CDR2 is YFSETQ in the germline V gene. The V and J ends lost 0 bases and 8 bases, in that order; junction bases with no gene match: 7. This CDR3 has 15 residues. The sample was PBMCs. The genes are TRBV5-1 and TRBJ1-2, with 10 bases identical to TRBD1. This receptor was identified in a man between 18 and 35 years old in good health and CMV-seropositive. DNA for the CDR3: TGCGCCAGCAGCTTGGGAACCGGGACAGGGGACGGCTACACCTTC. Protein: CASSLGTGTGDGYTF.